This note documents a single T cell receptor (beta chain) sequence. No antigen is known for it. The assay was immunoSEQ multiplex PCR, and TCRdb's table has in-frame clones only and misses some. The sample carries roughly 320,000 clones, around four fifths recorded once. This sample stems from a study of Ad26.COV2.S vaccination and SARS-CoV-2 variants. Overall study results and limits: Reported post-vaccination CD8+ and CD4+ T cell responses to spike showed substantial breadth.

Trimming removed 5 bases at V and 6 bases at J, with 13 bases between. The CDR3 totals 13 residues. Germline CDR1 MNHEY, CDR2 SMNVEV (reference sequence). This sample's treatment: about 20 received Ad26.COV2.S at low or high dose, single or two shots; about 5 received placebo; per-sample allocation not given. Samples came from day 63 after the first vaccine or placebo injection. This Boston cohort included adults aged 18-55 years. The chain has TRBV27 and TRBJ1-2; D possibly corresponds to TRBD1 (6 bases). The specimen comprised peripheral blood, sampled in a trial of Ad26.COV2.S vaccine versus placebo. The receptor's source is a person aged 18-60 years who received the Ad26.COV2.S COVID-19 vaccine or a placebo. The CDR3: CASSPNRANGYTF. As DNA, the CDR3 is TGTGCCAGCAGTCCAAACAGGGCGAATGGCTACACCTTC.